The T cell receptor beta chain under discussion was sequenced for a study of T cell responses to AZD1222 COVID-19 vaccine. Study observations and caveats: The donors showed a predominance of white British ancestry and of females, with possible underestimation of clonal diversity.

Note on this clone: What it binds is unknown.

Using immunoSEQ multiplex PCR, the repertoire was profiled, and TCRdb retains in-frame clones only, with some absent. The sample lists roughly 170,000 clones; around 94% were seen once. Germline V gene sequence: CDR1 SGHNT, CDR2 YYREEE (reference sequence). There are 14 residues in the CDR3. The V and J ends lost 3 bases and 7 bases respectively, with 13 bases between them. The TCR sequence derives from an adult who received the AZD1222 COVID-19 vaccine. The sample was peripheral blood, taken 28 days after the second AZD1222 dose. The V gene is TRBV5-4, the J gene TRBJ1-4, with D tentatively TRBD1 (5 bases). The CDR3 region has the DNA TGTGCCAGCAGCTCCCGGGGGACGAGTGAAAAACTGTTTTTT. Its translation is CASSSRGTSEKLFF. Variable domain in full (rest from reference TRBV5-4 and TRBJ1-4): ETGVTQSPTHLIKTRGQQVTLRCSSQSGHNTVSWYQQALGQGPQFIFQYYREEENGRGNFPPRFSGLQFPNYSSELNVNALELDDSALYLCASSSRGTSEKLFFGSGTQLSVL.